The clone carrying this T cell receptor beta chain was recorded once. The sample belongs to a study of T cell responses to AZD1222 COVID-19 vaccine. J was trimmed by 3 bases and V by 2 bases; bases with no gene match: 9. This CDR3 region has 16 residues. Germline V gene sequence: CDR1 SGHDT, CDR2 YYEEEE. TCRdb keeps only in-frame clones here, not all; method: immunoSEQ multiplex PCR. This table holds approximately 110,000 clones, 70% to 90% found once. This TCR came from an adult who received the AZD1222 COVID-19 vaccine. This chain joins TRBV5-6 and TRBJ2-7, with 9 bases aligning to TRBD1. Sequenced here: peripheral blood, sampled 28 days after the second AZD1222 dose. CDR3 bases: TGTGCCAGCAGCTTTCTTCCTAAGACAGGGGGCTACGAGCAGTACTTC. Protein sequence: CASSFLPKTGGYEQYF.